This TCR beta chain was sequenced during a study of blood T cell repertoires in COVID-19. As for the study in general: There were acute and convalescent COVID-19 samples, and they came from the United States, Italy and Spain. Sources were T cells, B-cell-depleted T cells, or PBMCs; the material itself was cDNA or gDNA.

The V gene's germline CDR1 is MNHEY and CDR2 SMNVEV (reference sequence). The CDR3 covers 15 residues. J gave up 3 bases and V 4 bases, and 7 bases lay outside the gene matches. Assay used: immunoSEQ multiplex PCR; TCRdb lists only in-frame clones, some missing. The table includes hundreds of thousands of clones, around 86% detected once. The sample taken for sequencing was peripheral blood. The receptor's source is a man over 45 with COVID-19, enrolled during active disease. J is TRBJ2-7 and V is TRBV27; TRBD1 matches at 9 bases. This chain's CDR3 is CASSSRDRVVYEQYF. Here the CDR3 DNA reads TGTGCCAGCAGTTCAAGGGACAGGGTAGTCTACGAGCAGTACTTC.